A selection of T cell receptor beta chains follows, all from one sample in a study of regulatory T cells. The protocol was immunoSEQ multiplex PCR, while the TCRdb copy is restricted to in-frame clones and leaves out a portion. The table records about 15,000 clones, 75% to 85% of them present only once. Sequenced sample: conventional CD4+ T cells sorted from blood. The receptor source for this set is a person in their thirties with CD3G deficiency. Both conserved end residues are trimmed from each CDR3.

v_gene	j_gene	CDR3aa
TRBV28	TRBJ2-2	ASSLSGARTGELF
TRBV7-2	TRBJ2-7	ASSLNPEHEQY
TRBV19	TRBJ2-3	ASSTKGQGGDTQY
TRBV6-6	TRBJ1-2	ASTTGRARANYGYT
TRBV28	TRBJ1-4	ASRRAFRALNEKLF
TRBV7-8	TRBJ2-1	ASSPRTGGYNEQF
TRBV7-9	TRBJ1-2	ASSLAAGNYGYT
TRBV28	TRBJ2-7	ASSSMTGAYEQY
TRBV6-1	TRBJ2-2	ASMGLANTGELF
TRBV7-9	TRBJ2-7	ASSLGGNYEQY
TRBV28	TRBJ1-1	ASSLGTGNTEAF
TRBV10-3	TRBJ2-7	AIGTGGYEQY
TRBV7-9	TRBJ2-3	ASSSGISSSTDTQY
TRBV28	TRBJ2-3	ASSRGGGTDTQY
TRBV6-1	TRBJ1-1	ASSGGTQSFGAEAF
TRBV28	TRBJ2-7	ASSLGGLLRDEQY
TRBV5-1	TRBJ1-6	ASSLGQGAGSPLH
TRBV7-9	TRBJ2-7	ASSMSGAGEQY
TRBV7-8	TRBJ2-7	ASSLGRQGAYEQY
TRBV6-1	TRBJ1-2	ASSPGQIYGYT
TRBV5-1	TRBJ2-3	ASRLAGVRDTQY
TRBV6-6	TRBJ2-2	ASSYDRKTGELF
TRBV10-3	TRBJ2-7	AISEGGRRGGEQY
TRBV5-1	TRBJ2-7	ASKLGLAGDYEQY
TRBV7-8	TRBJ1-3	ASSPRPGQARSGNTIY
TRBV11-1	TRBJ1-2	ASSTTLNYGYT
TRBV5-1	TRBJ2-2	ASSGMHSNTGELF
TRBV6-6	TRBJ2-7	ASSQVGYEQY
TRBV6-5	TRBJ2-6	ASSGGGSGANVLT
TRBV19	TRBJ2-2	ASSATNRGRNTGELF
TRBV10-2	TRBJ1-2	ASSEGVGGYGYT
TRBV28	TRBJ2-7	ASSQATRSYEQY
TRBV10-2	TRBJ2-7	ASSETQAPGAEQY
TRBV28	TRBJ2-7	ASRPWAGYEQY
TRBV28	TRBJ1-2	ASRTGTAYGYT
TRBV6-1	TRBJ2-7	ASSETFKQY
TRBV10-1	TRBJ1-5	ASNQPQH
TRBV18	TRBJ2-1	ASSLNMRGEQF
TRBV6-1	TRBJ1-4	ASSDRGRERKLF
TRBV7-2	TRBJ1-1	ASRSTGRTEAF